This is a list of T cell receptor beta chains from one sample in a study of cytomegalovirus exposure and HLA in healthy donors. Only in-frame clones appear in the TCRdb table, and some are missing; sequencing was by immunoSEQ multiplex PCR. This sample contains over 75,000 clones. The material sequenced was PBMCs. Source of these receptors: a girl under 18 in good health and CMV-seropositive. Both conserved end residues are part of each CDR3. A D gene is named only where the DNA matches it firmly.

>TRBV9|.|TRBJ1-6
CASSVADTRGSPLHF
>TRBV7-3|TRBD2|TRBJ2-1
CASSLRSSGDSDNEQFF
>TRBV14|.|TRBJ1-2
CASSQGVLNYGYTF
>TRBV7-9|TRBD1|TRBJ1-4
CASSLQGSNEKLFF
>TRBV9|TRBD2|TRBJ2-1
CASSVGGGFGNEQFF
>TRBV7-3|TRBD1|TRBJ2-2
CASSTGQGAGELFF
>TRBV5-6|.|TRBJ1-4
CASSSRGEIEKLFF
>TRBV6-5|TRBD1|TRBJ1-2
CASSYQGQGIWGYTF
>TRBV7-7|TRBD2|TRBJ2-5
CASSLGSGPQETQYF
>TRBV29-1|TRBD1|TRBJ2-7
CSVQKVDRAYEQYF
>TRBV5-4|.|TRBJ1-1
CASSLTENTEAFF
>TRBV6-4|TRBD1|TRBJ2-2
CASSITGANTGELFF
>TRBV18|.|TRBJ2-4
CASSLALAAKNIQYF
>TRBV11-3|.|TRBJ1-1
CASSLIPGLSPVPDTEAFF
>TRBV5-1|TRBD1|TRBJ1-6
CASSQDREDSPLHF
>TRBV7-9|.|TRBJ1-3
CASSAQVTGNTIYF
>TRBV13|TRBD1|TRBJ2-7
CASRRLGQAYEQYF
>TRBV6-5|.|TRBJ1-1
CASTKQVDTEAFF
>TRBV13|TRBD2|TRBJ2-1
CASSSTLAGGYSNEQFF
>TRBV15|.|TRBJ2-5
CATSTPQGGQNQYF
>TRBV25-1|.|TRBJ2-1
CASSGGGEVDNEQFF
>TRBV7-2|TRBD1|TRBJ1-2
CASSVGTGGYGYTF
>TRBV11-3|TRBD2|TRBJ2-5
CASSSRGGSLVETQYF
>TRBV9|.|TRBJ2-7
CASSVSDNYEQYF
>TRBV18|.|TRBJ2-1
CASSPWSLLRNNEQFF
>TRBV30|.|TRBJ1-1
CAWSVAGSSNTEAFF
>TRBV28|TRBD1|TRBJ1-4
CASSLSLRRDRDEKLFF
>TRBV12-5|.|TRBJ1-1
CASGFGERLGNTEAFF
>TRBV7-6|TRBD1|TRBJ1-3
CASSIGTAVGNTIYF
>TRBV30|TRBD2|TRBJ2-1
CAWISGGANEQFF
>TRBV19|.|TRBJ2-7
CASSIPSDRNEQYF
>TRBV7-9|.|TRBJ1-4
CASSLALAPEKLFF
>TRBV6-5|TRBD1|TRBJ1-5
CASRGTGNQPQHF
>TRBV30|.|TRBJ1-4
CAWSPGVGEKLFF
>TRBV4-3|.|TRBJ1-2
CASSQDTGTYGYTF
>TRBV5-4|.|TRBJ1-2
CASSLALRQGYTF
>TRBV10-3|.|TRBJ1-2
CAISWTDYGYTF
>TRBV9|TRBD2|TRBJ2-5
CASSTGRGLAVQETQYF
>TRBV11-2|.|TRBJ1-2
CASSLGRTNYGYTF
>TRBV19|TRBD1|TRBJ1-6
CASSIDGTGDSPLHF
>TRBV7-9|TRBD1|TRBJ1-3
CASSSGQGVSGNTIYF
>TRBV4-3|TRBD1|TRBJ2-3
CASSHNRDRSVNTQYF
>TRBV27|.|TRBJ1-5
CASSLVGGMLGPQHF
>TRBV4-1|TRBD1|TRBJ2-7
CASSQLQGDLSYEQYF
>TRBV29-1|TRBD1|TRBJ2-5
CSVEAGGQGWQTQYF
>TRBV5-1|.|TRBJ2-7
CASSLVYRRNYEQYF
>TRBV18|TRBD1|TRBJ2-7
CASSLGTAYEQYF
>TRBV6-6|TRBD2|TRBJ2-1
CASSRRGVLYEQFF
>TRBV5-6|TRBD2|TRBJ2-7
CASSLVAGDGEEQYF
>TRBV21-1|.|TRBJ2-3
CASSKVAGKERADTQYF
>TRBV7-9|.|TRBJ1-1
CASSLVSGGLYGEAFF
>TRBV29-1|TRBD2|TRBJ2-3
CSVSGGVADTQYF
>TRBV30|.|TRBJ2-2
CAWSLGHTNTGELFF
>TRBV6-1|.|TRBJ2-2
CATGTIQATGELFF
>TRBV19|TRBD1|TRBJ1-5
CASSPDRVRGNQPQHF
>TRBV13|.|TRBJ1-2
CASSSGDSSGYTF
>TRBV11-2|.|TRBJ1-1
CASSERRDTEAFF
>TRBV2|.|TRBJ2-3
CASSEATDTQYF
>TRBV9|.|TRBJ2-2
CASSVGTGTGELFF